These 32 T cell receptor beta chains came from one sample sequenced in a study of blood T cell repertoires in COVID-19. Data came from immunoSEQ multiplex PCR; TCRdb stores just in-frame clones and leaves some out. The sample records roughly 240,000 clones, approximately 86% being singletons. The specimen was peripheral blood. The receptors here all came from a man between 18 and 35 years old with active or convalescent COVID-19.

The chain recombines TRBV6-2 or TRBV6-3 with TRBJ1-2; no clear D gene. V was trimmed by 3 bases and J by 5 bases, leaving 7 bases between them. This CDR3 contains 12 residues. Germline CDR1 and CDR2: MNHEY and SVGEGT. The CDR3: CASSYGQYGYTF. Written as DNA, the CDR3 is TGTGCCAGCAGTTATGGGCAGTATGGCTACACCTTC.

The J gene is TRBJ2-4, the V gene TRBV5-5, with 7 bases fitting TRBD1. There are 16 residues in the CDR3. V shed 5 bases, J shed 6 bases, and the junction held 14 bases outside the gene matches. CDR1 and CDR2 from the germline V gene are SGHKS and YYEKEE (reference sequence). This CDR3 is CASRGLQTGSRNIQYF. The CDR3 bases are TGTGCCAGCAGGGGCCTACAGACAGGGTCGAGAAACATTCAGTACTTC.

The V and J genes are TRBV18 and TRBJ2-7, with 8 bases that match TRBD2. CDR3 length: 15 amino acids. Germline V gene sequence: CDR1 KGHSH, CDR2 LQKENI. With V trimmed by 6 bases and J by 6 bases, 13 bases remained unmatched. The CDR3 spells CASSAYREGSVEQYF. The CDR3 DNA reads TGTGCCAGCTCCGCCTACCGGGAGGGGTCCGTCGAGCAGTACTTC.

The chain has TRBV7-8 and TRBJ2-6, with a possible D match to TRBD1 (6 bases). Germline lookup yields CDR1 SGHVS and CDR2 FQNEAQ. The CDR3 totals 18 residues. V was cut by 4 bases and J by 4 bases, with 20 bases left in between. This chain's CDR3 is CASSSYRVPTQGANVLTF. In DNA form, the CDR3 reads TGTGCCAGCAGCTCGTACAGGGTCCCCACGCAGGGGGCCAACGTCCTGACTTTC.

V is TRBV20-1 and J is TRBJ2-2; D might be TRBD1 (5 bases). Germline assignment: CDR1 DFQATT and CDR2 SNEGSKA (reference sequence). V was shortened by 3 bases and J by 2 bases, with 7 bases between the two germline ends. CDR3 length: 13 amino acids. The CDR3 DNA reads TGCAGTGCTAGTCAGGGAAACACCGGGGAGCTGTTTTTT. Its translation is CSASQGNTGELFF.

The CDR3, as DNA: TGTGCCAGCAGCCCCACCGGGAGGTTGAATGGAGAAAAACTGTTTTTT. It specifies CASSPTGRLNGEKLFF. The rearrangement uses TRBV27 and TRBJ1-4; no reliable D call. The CDR3 totals 16 residues. The V gene lost 6 bases and the J gene lost 8 bases, with 22 bases spanning the gap. Germline lookup yields CDR1 MNHEY and CDR2 SMNVEV (reference sequence).

The chain carries TRBV2 and TRBJ2-7; 8 bases are a match to TRBD1. The trim removed 0 bases at V and 2 bases at J, leaving 0 bases unmatched. Germline V gene sequence: CDR1 SNHLY, CDR2 FYNNEI. This CDR3 contains 14 residues. The CDR3 nucleotides are TGTGCCAGCAGTGAAGCGACAGGGGCCTACGAGCAGTACTTC. It yields the protein CASSEATGAYEQYF.

This clone has a handful of counts. CDR3 bases: TGTGCCAGTCGACAGGGGCCGGGGGCAGGACGTACTGAAGCTTTCTTT. Its protein product is CASRQGPGAGRTEAFF. This chain joins TRBV19 and TRBJ1-1, with TRBD1 matching over 8 bases. Per the germline V gene, CDR1 is LNHDA and CDR2 is SQIVND (reference sequence). The ends lost 8 bases at V and 5 bases at J; junction bases unmatched: 16. The CDR3 is made up of 16 amino acids.

This clone was counted once. The genes are TRBV9 and TRBJ1-6; TRBD1 matches at 9 bases. Germline loops: CDR1 SGDLS, CDR2 YYNGEE. Trimming removed 4 bases from V and 11 bases from J; junction bases left unmatched: 13. The CDR3 has 16 amino acids. The DNA of the CDR3 is TGTGCCAGCAGCCGGGGGGACTCGGGGACAGGGACACCCCTCCACTTT. Its protein is CASSRGDSGTGTPLHF.

This sequence joins TRBV30 and TRBJ2-7; D gene uncertain. Germline CDR1 is GTSNPN and CDR2 is SVGIG (reference sequence). This CDR3 has 12 residues. Trimming removed 4 bases at V and 3 bases at J, with 10 bases between. The CDR3 sequence: CAWNLNNYEQYF. The CDR3 coding sequence is TGTGCCTGGAACCTAAATAACTACGAGCAGTACTTC.

This chain links TRBV7-7 with TRBJ2-2, with 14 bases lining up with TRBD2. V was clipped by 5 bases and J by 7 bases; unmatched bases: 3. CDR1 SSHAT and CDR2 FNYEAQ come from the germline V gene (reference sequence). The CDR3 has 15 amino acids. The CDR3 DNA reads TGTGCCAGCAGCCCAGGGACTAGCGGGGGCGGGGAGCTGTTTTTT. Its protein is CASSPGTSGGGELFF.

This chain links TRBV11-2 with TRBJ2-2, with 9 bases lining up with TRBD1. The ends lost 1 base at V and 5 bases at J; junction bases unmatched: 8. Germline CDR1 reads SGHAT; CDR2 reads FQNNGV. This CDR3 is 17 amino acids long. CDR3 region: CASSLGIRDRVTGELFF. The DNA for the CDR3 is TGTGCCAGCAGCTTAGGCATTCGGGACAGGGTGACCGGGGAGCTGTTTTTT.

As to this clone: Other DNA variants within this sample encode the same CDR3. The chain joins TRBV5-5 to TRBJ1-5; 7 positions match TRBD1. Trimming cost V 0 bases and J 4 bases; bases outside gene matches: 4. The CDR3 totals 15 residues. The V gene's germline CDR1 is SGHKS and CDR2 YYEKEE (reference sequence). DNA for the CDR3: TGTGCCAGCAGCTTGGCCCCGACAGGGAATCAGCCCCAGCATTTT. This codes for CASSLAPTGNQPQHF.

The chain links TRBV6-6 to TRBJ2-7, with D possibly being TRBD1 (6 bases). Germline V gives CDR1 MNHNY, CDR2 SVGAGI (reference sequence). The CDR3 loop spans 16 amino acids. V lost 2 bases, J lost 2 bases, and 16 bases lay in between. CDR3 protein: CASSYTNRVNAYEQYF. The CDR3 DNA follows: TGTGCCAGCAGTTACACCAACAGGGTCAACGCCTACGAGCAGTACTTC.

The J gene is TRBJ2-3, the V gene TRBV6-5, with TRBD1 matching 7 bases. Germline V gives CDR1 MNHEY, CDR2 SVGAGI. V was clipped by 6 bases and J by 4 bases; unmatched bases: 10. The length of the CDR3 is 15 residues. CDR3 in amino acids: CASSRRGGGSDTQYF. Written as DNA, the CDR3 is TGTGCCAGCAGCCGGAGAGGGGGCGGGTCAGATACGCAGTATTTT.

As concerns this clone: A junction end diverges from the germline sequence, so it may reflect a read error. The V and J genes are TRBV30 and TRBJ2-2; TRBD2 is a possible D gene (5 bases). Germline V gene lookup returns CDR1 GTSNPN and CDR2 SVGIG (reference sequence). This CDR3 region has 15 residues. CDR3 coding DNA: TGTGCCGGGTCCAGCGAGACTACTGGTCCCCGGGGAGCTCTTTTT. Protein sequence: CAGSSETTGPRGALF.

The chain combines TRBV6-6 with TRBJ2-3; 12 nucleotides line up with TRBD2. The CDR3 loop spans 15 amino acids. The V gene's germline CDR1 is MNHNY and CDR2 SVGAGI (reference sequence). V gave up 5 bases and J gave up 3 bases; unmatched junction bases: 3. The CDR3 reads CASSRLAGETDTQYF. The CDR3 DNA is TGTGCCAGCAGTAGACTAGCGGGAGAAACAGATACGCAGTATTTT.

This chain uses TRBV4-1 with TRBJ2-7, with 8 positions matching TRBD2. V gave up 1 base and J gave up 2 bases; unmatched junction bases: 10. The CDR3 is 17 residues long. Germline V gene lookup returns CDR1 MGHRA and CDR2 YSYEKL. For the CDR3, the DNA is TGCGCCAGCAGCCAAGTCTACGCGGGAGGTTCCACCTACGAGCAGTACTTC. This translates into CASSQVYAGGSTYEQYF.

CDR3 DNA: TGTGCCAGCAGCCCCTGGCTAGCGGACACAGATACGCAGTATTTT. Encoded protein: CASSPWLADTDTQYF. The rearrangement uses TRBV3-1 (or the pseudogene TRBV3-2) and TRBJ2-3; 7 nucleotides align to TRBD2. This CDR3 spans 15 amino acids. Germline V lookup: CDR1 LGHDT, CDR2 YNNKEL (reference sequence). V lost 4 bases, J lost 2 bases, and 6 bases stayed unmatched.

The V gene is TRBV6-1, the J gene TRBJ2-5; D possibly corresponds to TRBD1 (7 bases). With 2 bases removed from V and 4 bases from J, the gap between germline ends came to 20 bases. CDR1 is MNHNS, CDR2 SASEGT, per germline. This CDR3 is 17 amino acids long. CDR3 nucleotide sequence: TGTGCCAGCAGTGAATTTAACAGGGGAGGAATTTCAGAGACCCAGTACTTC. Encoded protein: CASSEFNRGGISETQYF.

The V and J genes are TRBV7-9 and TRBJ1-2, with D hard to call. The CDR3 extends over 14 amino acids. V lost 8 bases and J 6 bases, leaving 19 bases between the germline ends. In germline, CDR1 is SEHNR, CDR2 FQNEAQ (reference sequence). CDR3 loop: CASRPSNTEHGYTF. CDR3 DNA sequence: TGTGCCAGCCGCCCGTCCAACACCGAACATGGCTACACCTTC.

The chain recombines TRBV28 with TRBJ1-4; TRBD1 is a possible D gene (6 bases). The CDR3 has 14 residues. V dropped 7 bases and J dropped 8 bases, with 17 bases sitting between them. Germline V lookup: CDR1 MDHEN, CDR2 SYDVKM. The CDR3 coding sequence is TGTGCCAGCAACTCGAACAGGGTGGGGGAAAAACTGTTTTTT. As protein: CASNSNRVGEKLFF.

This clone was observed a handful of times. The V and J genes are TRBV4-3 and TRBJ1-2, with a tentative D call TRBD1 (5 bases). The V and J ends lost 0 bases and 4 bases respectively, with 12 bases between them. This CDR3 region has 15 residues. Germline V gene data show CDR1 as LGHNA and CDR2 as YSLEER. The CDR3 loop reads CASSQEVDSSYGYTF. CDR3 in DNA: TGCGCCAGCAGCCAAGAAGTTGACAGTTCCTATGGCTACACCTTC.

The gene calls are TRBV6-1 and TRBJ1-4; weak D call: TRBD1 (5 bases). The CDR3 is made up of 15 amino acids. Trimming removed 1 base at V and 7 bases at J, with 13 bases between. The germline V gene has CDR1 MNHNS and CDR2 SASEGT. Here the CDR3 DNA reads TGTGCCAGCAGTGAAGGAGGGGCGGGAGGTGAAAAACTGTTTTTT. Its translation: CASSEGGAGGEKLFF.

The CDR3 nucleotides are TGTGCCAGCAGCTTAGGGCAGGTTACACCCTACAATGAGCAGTTCTTC. Protein sequence: CASSLGQVTPYNEQFF. The V call is TRBV7-3, the J call TRBJ2-1; D is uncertain. Germline values: CDR1 SGHTA, CDR2 FQGTGA. Trimming left V 2 bases short and J 2 bases short, with 13 bases between. The CDR3 runs to 16 residues.

The rearrangement uses TRBV19 and TRBJ1-1; possibly TRBD1 for D (6 bases). Trimming cost V 5 bases and J 5 bases, with 12 bases left between them. CDR3 length: 13 amino acids. Germline CDR1 and CDR2: LNHDA and SQIVND (reference sequence). CDR3: CASSWAGDTEAFF. Here the CDR3 DNA reads TGTGCCAGTAGTTGGGCAGGGGATACTGAAGCTTTCTTT. Full variable domain (outside the CDR3, taken from reference TRBV19 and TRBJ1-1): DGGITQSPKYLFRKEGQNVTLSCEQNLNHDAMYWYRQDPGQGLRLIYYSQIVNDFQKGDIAEGYSVSREKKESFPLTVTSAQKNPTAFYLCASSWAGDTEAFFGQGTRLTVV.

The rearrangement joins TRBV28 to TRBJ1-2; 7 bases match TRBD1. Germline assignment: CDR1 MDHEN and CDR2 SYDVKM. The ends lost 6 bases at V and 5 bases at J; junction bases unmatched: 9. CDR3 size: 14 residues. CDR3 loop: CASRPGQQFYGYTF. DNA of the CDR3: TGTGCCAGCAGGCCGGGACAGCAGTTTTATGGCTACACCTTC.

The V gene is TRBV3-1 (or the pseudogene TRBV3-2), the J gene TRBJ1-2; unclear D gene. V gave up 0 bases and J gave up 4 bases, with 12 bases separating them. Germline V CDR1 and CDR2: LGHDT, YNNKEL (reference sequence). The CDR3 has 15 amino acids. Written as DNA, the CDR3 is TGTGCCAGCAGCCAAGATGGAGGCAGGACCTATGGCTACACCTTC. This sequence encodes CASSQDGGRTYGYTF.

Only one count was recorded for this clone. The chain is built from TRBV19 and TRBJ1-5; perhaps TRBD1 as D (5 bases). Trimming shortened V by 11 bases and J by 3 bases, and 17 bases separated the two germline ends. CDR1 is LNHDA, CDR2 SQIVND, per germline (reference sequence). The CDR3 has 14 amino acids. CDR3 sequence reads: CASLGQGNNQPQHF. CDR3 in DNA: TGTGCCTCTCTCGGGCAGGGCAACAATCAGCCCCAGCATTTT.

V and J are TRBV12-3 or TRBV12-4 and TRBJ1-5; D is possibly TRBD1 (6 bases). Trimming took off 2 bases at V and 4 bases at J, with 6 bases between the two ends. CDR3 size: 13 residues. The CDR3 bases are TGTGCCAGCAGTTTACAGGGGAATCAGCCCCAGCATTTT. Translation gives CASSLQGNQPQHF.

The chain recombines TRBV3-1 (or the pseudogene TRBV3-2) with TRBJ2-4; D is unclear. V lost 4 bases and J 6 bases, leaving 4 bases between the germline ends. Germline V gene lookup returns CDR1 LGHDT and CDR2 YNNKEL (reference sequence). The CDR3 extends over 11 amino acids. CDR3 DNA: TGTGCCAGCAGCCCGGGAAACATTCAGTACTTC. Translation: CASSPGNIQYF.

The chain links TRBV6-5 to TRBJ2-7; TRBD1 aligns across 9 bases. This CDR3 comprises 15 residues. Losses at the gene ends were 6 bases for V and 3 bases for J; bases not matched to a gene: 9. The germline gives CDR1 MNHEY, CDR2 SVGAGI. CDR3 sequence: CASSNTGTGLYEQYF. The CDR3 coding sequence is TGTGCCAGCAGCAACACCGGGACAGGGCTCTACGAGCAGTACTTC.